One and the same sample provided the 18 T cell receptor beta chains below, sequenced in a study of shared clonotypes between healthy human individuals. Sequencing used immunoSEQ multiplex PCR; TCRdb keeps in-frame clones, though not all of them. This repertoire shows around 2,100,000 clones, approximately 94% found once; its top ten account for 1.2%. Positive CCR7 selection of CD45RO-negative cells yielded the naive CD8 cells, and terminally differentiated effector memory CD45RA+ cells were excluded. Sequencing was done on a sample of naive CD8+ T cells sorted from blood. The source is a man aged 18 to 35 in good health.

This clone was detected once. The chain joins TRBV7-9 to TRBJ2-1, with 8 bases fitting TRBD2. J gave up 8 bases and V 4 bases, and 10 bases lay outside the gene matches. The CDR3 has 15 amino acids. CDR1 and CDR2 from the germline V gene are SEHNR and FQNEAQ (reference sequence). CDR3 nucleotide sequence: TGTGCCAGCAGCTCCAGCCGGACTAGCTGGGATGAGCAGTTCTTC. Translated: CASSSSRTSWDEQFF.

The V gene is TRBV10-1, the J gene TRBJ1-1; 7 bases are a match to TRBD1. CDR1 is WNHNN and CDR2 is SYGVQD in the germline V gene (reference sequence). V was pared by 6 bases and J by 3 bases, with 4 bases of the junction left unmatched. The CDR3 consists of 13 residues. The CDR3: CASRVGQDTEAFF. The CDR3 DNA follows: TGCGCCAGCAGGGTAGGACAGGACACTGAAGCTTTCTTT.

V is TRBV14 and J is TRBJ2-1, with a weak D call TRBD2 (7 bases). The V and J ends lost 3 bases and 6 bases respectively, with 9 bases between them. Germline CDR1 and CDR2: SGHDN and FVKESK. This CDR3 spans 13 amino acids. The CDR3, as DNA: TGTGCCAGCAGCCAGAGGGGGGGCAATGAGCAGTTCTTC. Translation gives CASSQRGGNEQFF.

The CDR3 loop reads CASSLERLAGEETQYF. CDR3 DNA: TGTGCCAGCAGCTTAGAGCGGCTAGCGGGGGAAGAGACCCAGTACTTC. V is TRBV7-2 and J is TRBJ2-5; TRBD2 agrees at 10 bases. CDR1 is SGHTA and CDR2 is FQGNSA in the germline V gene. V lost 1 base, J lost 3 bases, and 5 bases stayed unmatched. CDR3 length: 16 amino acids.

The chain carries TRBV27 and TRBJ1-3, with D tentatively TRBD1 (6 bases). V was pared by 5 bases and J by 6 bases, with 38 bases between. Per germline, CDR1 MNHEY and CDR2 SMNVEV (reference sequence). This CDR3 contains 22 residues. The CDR3 sequence: CASSPDPLPLRQVVETKNTIYF. The CDR3 DNA reads TGTGCCAGCAGTCCCGACCCCCTGCCGCTAAGACAGGTTGTCGAGACCAAAAACACCATATATTTT.

V gene TRBV27 combines with J gene TRBJ1-1; no definite D call. This CDR3 spans 16 amino acids. Germline-derived CDR1 and CDR2 are MNHEY and SMNVEV (reference sequence). V dropped 0 bases and J dropped 1 base, with 12 bases sitting between them. This CDR3 is CASSLSGRARNTEAFF. In nucleotides, the CDR3 is TGTGCCAGCAGTTTATCTGGGAGGGCGAGGAACACTGAAGCTTTCTTT.

With respect to this clone: Other nucleotide sequences from this sample produce the same CDR3. The CDR3 region has the DNA TGTGCCAGCAGTTACTTACAGGGTTACGAGCAGTACTTC. Its translation is CASSYLQGYEQYF. The chain uses TRBV6-5 and TRBJ2-7, with D possibly matching TRBD1 (6 bases). The CDR3 is made up of 13 amino acids. CDR1 is MNHEY, CDR2 SVGAGI, per germline. Between the trimmed V and J ends, which lost 1 base and 4 bases, there was a span of 8 bases.

This chain links TRBV7-9 with TRBJ1-5, with 9 bases fitting TRBD1. Looked up from germline, CDR1 is SEHNR and CDR2 is FQNEAQ (reference sequence). This CDR3 spans 16 amino acids. V gave up 1 base and J gave up 7 bases; unmatched junction bases: 8. The chain's CDR3 is CASSLVGTGQEQPQHF. CDR3 bases: TGTGCCAGCAGCTTAGTCGGGACAGGGCAGGAACAGCCCCAGCATTTT.

V gene TRBV4-1 combines with J gene TRBJ1-1, with TRBD1 as a possible D gene (5 bases). V dropped 7 bases and J dropped 6 bases, with 21 bases sitting between them. Germline loops: CDR1 MGHRA, CDR2 YSYEKL. The CDR3 runs to 15 residues. CDR3 protein: CASKEESTVNAEAFF. The CDR3 DNA reads as TGCGCCAGCAAGGAAGAATCGACAGTTAACGCTGAAGCTTTCTTT.

CDR3 coding DNA: TGTGCCAGCACGGAGGGGGCTGAAGCTTTCTTT. It translates to CASTEGAEAFF. The chain carries TRBV28 and TRBJ1-1; D perhaps matches TRBD1 (6 bases). There are 11 residues in the CDR3. Germline lookup yields CDR1 MDHEN and CDR2 SYDVKM. V lost 7 bases to trimming and J lost 6 bases, with 9 bases between them.

V is TRBV7-9 and J is TRBJ2-2; 12 nucleotides match TRBD2. Per the germline V gene, CDR1 is SEHNR and CDR2 is FQNEAQ (reference sequence). This CDR3 has 19 amino acids. J lost 0 bases, V lost 5 bases, and 10 bases had no gene match. Here the CDR3 reads CASSPGLAGPPANTGELFF. Here the CDR3 DNA reads TGTGCCAGCAGCCCAGGACTAGCGGGACCTCCCGCGAACACCGGGGAGCTGTTTTTT. The full variable domain, completed using reference TRBV7-9 and TRBJ2-2, is DTGVSQNPRHKITKRGQNVTFRCDPISEHNRLYWYRQTLGQGPEFLTYFQNEAQLEKSRLLSDRFSAERPKGSFSTLEIQRTEQGDSAMYLCASSPGLAGPPANTGELFFGEGSRLTVL.

This rearrangement joins TRBV28 to TRBJ2-7; 11 bases align to TRBD1. CDR1 is MDHEN, CDR2 SYDVKM, per germline. The CDR3 is made up of 16 amino acids. V was clipped by 6 bases and J by 4 bases; unmatched bases: 11. This CDR3 reads CASRGGQGGNFYEQYF. CDR3 sequence (DNA): TGTGCCAGCAGGGGGGGACAGGGGGGAAATTTTTACGAGCAGTACTTC.

CDR3 sequence reads: CASSQEYGGEGQYF. The CDR3 coding sequence is TGCGCCAGCAGCCAAGAGTACGGCGGAGAAGGGCAGTATTTT. This chain uses TRBV4-1 with TRBJ2-3; D ambiguous. Germline-derived CDR1 and CDR2 are MGHRA and YSYEKL. V was trimmed by 0 bases and J by 11 bases, leaving 15 bases between them. This CDR3 contains 14 residues.

V is TRBV4-3 and J is TRBJ2-5, with D possibly matching TRBD1 (5 bases). The CDR3 has 15 amino acids. The germline gives CDR1 LGHNA, CDR2 YSLEER. With 8 bases removed from V and 5 bases from J, the gap between germline ends came to 21 bases. The CDR3 coding sequence is TGCGCCAGCTCCCCCGACAGTAAATTATGGGAGACCCAGTACTTC. Translating it yields CASSPDSKLWETQYF.

The chain links TRBV14 to TRBJ2-7; 7 bases map to TRBD2. CDR3 size: 13 residues. CDR1 and CDR2 (germline): SGHDN, FVKESK. V gave up 4 bases and J gave up 2 bases; unmatched junction bases: 2. CDR3 sequence: CASSRGTTYEQYF. CDR3 sequence (DNA): TGTGCCAGCAGCCGGGGGACTACCTACGAGCAGTACTTC.

CDR3 in amino acids: CASSSTGGEAFYEQYF. The DNA for the CDR3 is TGTGCCAGCAGCTCCACTGGCGGGGAGGCCTTCTACGAGCAGTACTTC. The genes are TRBV7-9 and TRBJ2-7, with D perhaps TRBD2 (6 bases). This CDR3 is built from 16 residues. Germline CDR1 is SEHNR and CDR2 is FQNEAQ (reference sequence). Trimming took 4 bases from V and 3 from J, leaving 19 bases between them.

The chain carries TRBV27 and TRBJ2-6; D is undetermined. This CDR3 has 14 amino acids. Germline V CDR1 and CDR2: MNHEY, SMNVEV (reference sequence). Trimming shortened V by 3 bases and J by 4 bases, and 7 bases separated the two germline ends. The CDR3 DNA reads as TGTGCCAGCAGTTTCGTAGGGGGGGCCAACGTCCTGACTTTC. Translating it yields CASSFVGGANVLTF.

The CDR3 reads CASSEALMASGNTIYF. CDR3 coding DNA: TGTGCCAGCAGTGAAGCGCTTATGGCCTCTGGAAACACCATATATTTT. The chain has TRBV2 and TRBJ1-3; D gene uncertain. The V end was cut by 0 bases, the J end by 0 bases, with 9 bases between. The CDR3 has 16 residues. Germline CDR1 SNHLY, CDR2 FYNNEI.